Each of the 13 T cell receptor beta chains below was sequenced from the same sample in a study of cytomegalovirus exposure and HLA in healthy donors. The primer mix had 60 Vbeta and 13 Jbeta primers. The method was immunoSEQ multiplex PCR; TCRdb's version includes in-frame clones alone and lacks a portion of them. This sample has tens of thousands of clones, with about 66% found just once. Sample: PBMCs. The receptors originated from a man in his thirties or forties in good health and CMV-seronegative.

V usage is TRBV2 and J usage is TRBJ2-7; 8 bases are a match to TRBD1. This CDR3 is built from 13 residues. V was pared by 5 bases and J by 5 bases, with 5 bases of the junction left unmatched. In germline, CDR1 is SNHLY, CDR2 FYNNEI. The CDR3 sequence is CASSRDRQDEQYF. The CDR3 DNA sequence: TGTGCCAGCAGTAGGGACAGGCAAGACGAGCAGTACTTC.

V is TRBV7-2 and J is TRBJ2-1; D uncertain. This CDR3 spans 15 amino acids. Germline CDR1 is SGHTA and CDR2 is FQGNSA. Trimming pared 3 bases from V and 2 bases from J, leaving 11 bases between. The CDR3 DNA follows: TGTGCCAGCAGCTTGAACCTAGTAGCCTACAATGAGCAGTTCTTC. Its protein is CASSLNLVAYNEQFF.

V and J are TRBV10-1 and TRBJ1-1, with TRBD1 matching over 7 bases. The length of the CDR3 is 16 residues. Per germline, CDR1 WNHNN and CDR2 SYGVQD (reference sequence). The V segment lost 7 bases and the J segment 1 base; nucleotides outside the gene matches: 12. CDR3 in amino acids: CASKGNRGFGNTEAFF. The CDR3, as DNA: TGCGCCAGCAAAGGTAACAGGGGATTTGGGAACACTGAAGCTTTCTTT.

The V gene is TRBV6-1, the J gene TRBJ2-1; D gene ambiguous. The V gene lost 6 bases and the J gene lost 3 bases, with 9 bases spanning the gap. In germline, CDR1 is MNHNS, CDR2 SASEGT. CDR3 length: 13 residues. CDR3 in DNA: TGTGCCAGCAGCCCCGTCCTCTACAATGAGCAGTTCTTC. It codes for CASSPVLYNEQFF.

This clone occurred a few times. Other DNA sequences within the sample encode an identical CDR3. V is TRBV6-4 and J is TRBJ1-1, with a tentative D call TRBD1 (6 bases). The length of the CDR3 is 13 residues. V lost 3 bases to trimming and J lost 8 bases, with 13 bases between them. Per germline, CDR1 MRHNA and CDR2 SNTAGT. The CDR3 sequence: CASSEGLDSEAFF. DNA for the CDR3: TGTGCCAGCAGTGAGGGATTGGACAGCGAAGCTTTCTTT.

The sample holds a few counts of this clone. The chain carries TRBV11-2 and TRBJ1-1; D uncertain. The V end was cut by 5 bases, the J end by 8 bases, with 9 bases between. Germline assignment: CDR1 SGHAT and CDR2 FQNNGV. The CDR3 runs to 11 residues. CDR3 DNA sequence: TGTGCCAGCAGCCACACGGGGGAAGCTTTCTTT. It codes for CASSHTGEAFF.

The chain has TRBV30 and TRBJ2-3, with D maybe TRBD1 (5 bases). Deletions cut 4 bases from V and 2 bases from J, with 13 bases between. Germline values: CDR1 GTSNPN, CDR2 SVGIG (reference sequence). The CDR3 spans 14 residues. The CDR3 here is CAWTPGQATDTQYF. Here the CDR3 DNA reads TGTGCCTGGACCCCAGGACAAGCCACAGATACGCAGTATTTT.

The chain joins TRBV18 to TRBJ1-3; D not resolved. Germline V gene data show CDR1 as KGHSH and CDR2 as LQKENI. V lost 3 bases, J lost 4 bases, and 10 bases lay in between. The CDR3 contains 14 residues. The CDR3 reads CASSPDMSGNTIYF. CDR3 nucleotide sequence: TGTGCCAGCTCACCTGACATGAGCGGAAACACCATATATTTT.

In this sample, this clone is medium-sized. At the DNA level, this CDR3 is encoded by other sequences in the same sample as well. The V call is TRBV4-3, the J call TRBJ2-7; 9 nucleotides match TRBD1. There are 15 residues in the CDR3. Germline V gives CDR1 LGHNA, CDR2 YSLEER. J was trimmed by 1 base and V by 3 bases; bases with no gene match: 4. CDR3: CASSHSGTGSYEQYF. The CDR3 DNA is TGCGCCAGCAGCCATTCCGGGACAGGGTCCTACGAGCAGTACTTC.

The J gene is TRBJ2-1, the V gene TRBV2, with 8 positions matching TRBD2. In germline, CDR1 is SNHLY, CDR2 FYNNEI. CDR3 length: 17 amino acids. The V gene end was trimmed by 7 bases and the J gene end by 7 bases; junction bases not matched to a gene: 18. The CDR3 reads CASKERDGVAGKNEQFF. The CDR3 DNA sequence: TGTGCCAGCAAAGAGAGGGACGGGGTAGCGGGAAAAAATGAGCAGTTCTTC.

The chain joins TRBV7-9 to TRBJ2-2, with D possibly being TRBD1 (5 bases). The CDR3 loop spans 17 amino acids. Germline V gene lookup returns CDR1 SEHNR and CDR2 FQNEAQ (reference sequence). V gave up 3 bases and J gave up 4 bases, with 18 bases separating them. CDR3: CASSFPFSGQSTGELFF. In DNA form, the CDR3 reads TGTGCCAGCAGCTTCCCCTTCTCCGGACAAAGCACCGGGGAGCTGTTTTTT.

The chain links TRBV9 to TRBJ2-2, with 7 bases fitting TRBD1. The length of the CDR3 is 19 residues. Germline lookup yields CDR1 SGDLS and CDR2 YYNGEE. Germline trimming cut 0 bases from V and 1 base from J; bases unmatched to any gene: 12. The CDR3 spells CASSVVGGIVLGNTGELFF. The CDR3 DNA follows: TGTGCCAGCAGCGTAGTAGGGGGCATCGTTCTAGGGAACACCGGGGAGCTGTTTTTT.

The V call is TRBV30, the J call TRBJ1-3; 8 nucleotides line up with TRBD1. The trim removed 3 bases at V and 2 bases at J, leaving 15 bases unmatched. CDR3 length: 18 residues. Germline V gives CDR1 GTSNPN, CDR2 SVGIG (reference sequence). The CDR3: CAWSDGTNPGGPGNTIYF. Written as DNA, the CDR3 is TGTGCCTGGAGCGACGGGACTAACCCAGGGGGCCCTGGAAACACCATATATTTT.